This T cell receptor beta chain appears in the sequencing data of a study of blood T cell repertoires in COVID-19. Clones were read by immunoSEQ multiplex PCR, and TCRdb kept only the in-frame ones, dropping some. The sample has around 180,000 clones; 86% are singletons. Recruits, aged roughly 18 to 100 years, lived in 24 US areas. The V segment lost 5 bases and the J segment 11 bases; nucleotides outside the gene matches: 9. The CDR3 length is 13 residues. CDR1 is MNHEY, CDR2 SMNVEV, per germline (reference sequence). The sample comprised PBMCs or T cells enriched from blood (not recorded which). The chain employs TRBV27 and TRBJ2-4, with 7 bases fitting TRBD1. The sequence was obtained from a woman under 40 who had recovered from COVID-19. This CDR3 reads CASSTGQAVLQYF. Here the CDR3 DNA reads TGTGCCAGCAGTACAGGACAGGCGGTCCTTCAGTACTTC.